The 2 T cell receptor beta chains below all came from one sample that was sequenced in a study of T-cell memory formation after mild COVID-19. TCRdb fed the 5' RACE reads into MiXCR, producing one record per CDR3 protein. The table has approximately 400,000 distinct CDR3 sequences, 24% seen once. The sequenced sample consisted of PBMCs or a T cell subset sorted from them (not recorded which). The source of these receptors is an adult woman who had mild COVID-19 (a few samples of this study predate the infection). Cell type and time point are not known.

This clonotype was seen a handful of times. This chain connects TRBV20-1 to TRBJ2-5; 7 nucleotides line up with TRBD1. V was clipped by 5 bases and J by 5 bases; unmatched bases: 11. There are 14 residues in the CDR3. Germline V gene data show CDR1 as DFQATT and CDR2 as SNEGSKA (reference sequence). The CDR3 DNA sequence: TGCAGTGCTGACCGCCCGGGACAGAGGGAGACCCAGTACTTC. Protein sequence: CSADRPGQRETQYF.

The chain links TRBV19 to TRBJ2-1; 9 nucleotides line up with TRBD1. V dropped 3 bases and J dropped 7; count of bases not matched to a gene: 10. The CDR3 loop spans 16 amino acids. Germline V gene data show CDR1 as LNHDA and CDR2 as SQIVND (reference sequence). CDR3 DNA: TGTGCCAGTAGTATCACCGGGACAGGGTATTTTAATGAGCAGTTCTTC. This encodes CASSITGTGYFNEQFF.